This T cell receptor (beta chain) was identified in a study of T cells and Merkel cell carcinoma outcomes. Assay used: immunoSEQ multiplex PCR; TCRdb lists only in-frame clones, some missing. The repertoire holds some 19,000 clones, around 80% seen once, with 3.1% in the top ten. Findings of the study overall: Reportedly, T-cell repertoire with density predicts Merkel cell carcinoma outcomes.

Germline V gene data show CDR1 as MDHEN and CDR2 as SYDVKM. Between the trimmed V and J ends, which lost 7 bases and 8 bases, there was a span of 17 bases. CDR3 length: 13 amino acids. In regard to this clone: The antigen is not known.

The chain recombines TRBV28 with TRBJ1-2; D not resolved. The receptor was isolated from a human donor with Merkel cell carcinoma. Sequencing was done on a sample of tumor tissue from Merkel cell carcinoma. DNA of the CDR3: TGTGCCAGCACCCAACCTACCGCGTCGGGCTACACCTTC. It is translated as CASTQPTASGYTF.